This TCR beta chain stems from a study of beta chain features in type 1 diabetes. Findings of the study overall: Insertions at VDJ junctions were less frequent in type 1 diabetes patients. These patients also deleted more nucleotides at the same junctions. For Type 1 diabetes patients, all four CD4+ subsets carried TCRB CDR3s that were moderately but significantly shorter.

Sequenced material consisted of expressed TCRB transcripts (all of the isolated RNA was reverse transcribed). Repertoires were generated with immunoSEQ multiplex PCR, while TCRdb's copy carries only in-frame clones and drops some. The data show about 170,000 clones, roughly 8% seen once. On this clone itself: Its antigen is currently unknown.

The CDR3 is made up of 15 amino acids. V was shortened by 2 bases and J by 3 bases, with 14 bases between the two germline ends. Per germline, CDR1 SGHRS and CDR2 YFSETQ. Sequencing was carried out using central memory CD4+ T cells from blood. The V call is TRBV5-1, the J call TRBJ1-1, with D tentatively TRBD1 (5 bases). This TCR was sampled from a man aged 18 to 30 with type 1 diabetes. The CDR3 loop is CASSLSNRGDTEAFF. The CDR3 DNA reads as TGCGCCAGCAGCTTATCGAATCGGGGGGACACTGAAGCTTTCTTT.